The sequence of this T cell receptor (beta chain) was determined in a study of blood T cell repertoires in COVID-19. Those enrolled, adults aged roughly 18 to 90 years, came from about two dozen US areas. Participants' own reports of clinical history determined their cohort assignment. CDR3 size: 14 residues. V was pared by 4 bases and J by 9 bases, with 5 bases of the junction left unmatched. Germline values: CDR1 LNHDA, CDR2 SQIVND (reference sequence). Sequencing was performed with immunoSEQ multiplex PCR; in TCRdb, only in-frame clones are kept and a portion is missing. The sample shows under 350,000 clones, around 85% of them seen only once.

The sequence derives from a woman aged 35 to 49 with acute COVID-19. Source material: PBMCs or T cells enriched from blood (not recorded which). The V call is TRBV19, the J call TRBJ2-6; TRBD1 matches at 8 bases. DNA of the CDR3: TGTGCCAGTAGTACCGGGGACAGGATCAACGTCCTGACTTTC. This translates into CASSTGDRINVLTF.